Sequencing of this TCR beta chain was carried out in a study of blood T cell repertoires in COVID-19. As processed by the authors: Nucleated cell number was recorded as an estimate derived from reference gene primer amplification. Generated by immunoSEQ multiplex PCR, the TCRdb table keeps only in-frame clones and is missing some. V and J calls plus clone size are reproduced from that table; the DNA served to infer D and trimming. The sample consists of hundreds of thousands of clones, 82% of them appearing once. This clone has only one observation. The junction departs from the called germline gene at one end, perhaps through a read error. Participants were aged about 18 to 100 years, lived in about 26 US areas, and enrolled virtually. What the recovered Cohort 3 donors had was two negative PCRs, clearance, or symptom resolution. Germline V lookup: CDR1 LNHNV, CDR2 YYDKDF (reference sequence). The CDR3 runs 16 residues.

Source material: PBMCs or T cells enriched from blood (not recorded which). The source of this sequence is a woman aged 55-69 years who had recovered from COVID-19. The rearrangement links TRBV15 to TRBJ1-3; TRBD1 agrees at 9 bases. The CDR3 region is CAASNRQGGSRNTIYF. As DNA, the CDR3 is TGTGCCGCCAGCAACAGACAGGGGGGCTCTCGAAACACCATATATTTT.